This is a list of T cell receptor beta chains from one sample in a study of cytomegalovirus exposure and HLA in healthy donors. This table comes from immunoSEQ multiplex PCR, and its TCRdb copy is limited to in-frame clones, with some not included. This sample has about 190,000 clones, with roughly three quarters found just once. The source material was PBMCs. All receptors come from a woman aged 18-29 years in good health and CMV-seronegative. Each CDR3 is given with its conserved first and last residue. The D gene is left open where the match is weak. A row's size may be missing; if present it is once, few, many or a size class.

>TRBV18|TRBJ2-1|TRBD2|NA
CASSPSGLAGGNEQFF
TGTGCCAGCTCACCTTCGGGACTAGCGGGAGGTAATGAGCAGTTCTTC
>TRBV27|TRBJ1-1|NA|NA
CASSSLRGDEAFF
TGTGCCAGCAGTTCCCTCCGAGGAGATGAAGCTTTCTTT
>TRBV20-1|TRBJ1-2|NA|NA
CSASDTYGYTF
TGCAGTGCTTCCGACACATATGGCTACACCTTC
>TRBV30|TRBJ1-5|NA|NA
CAWKAEQGGQPQHF
TGTGCCTGGAAGGCGGAGCAGGGAGGTCAGCCCCAGCATTTT
>TRBV29-1|TRBJ2-7|TRBD1|NA
CSVEGTGVYEQYF
TGCAGCGTTGAGGGGACAGGGGTCTACGAGCAGTACTTC
>TRBV28|TRBJ2-7|NA|few
CASSFRGSEQYF
TGTGCCAGCAGTTTTAGAGGGTCCGAGCAGTACTTC
>TRBV30|TRBJ1-2|NA|NA
CAWSAQGPGYTF
TGTGCCTGGAGTGCCCAGGGTCCCGGCTACACCTTC
>TRBV19|TRBJ1-1|NA|NA
CASTKTGNTEAFF
TGTGCCAGCACAAAGACAGGGAACACTGAAGCTTTCTTT
>TRBV7-3|TRBJ2-1|NA|NA
CASSSTGRNEQFF
TGTGCCAGCAGCTCCACTGGGAGGAATGAGCAGTTCTTC
>TRBV10-3|TRBJ2-7|TRBD1|few
CATTQGDYEQYF
TGTGCCACCACCCAGGGGGACTACGAGCAGTACTTC
>TRBV7-6|TRBJ1-4|TRBD1|once
CASSHDTGTANEKLFF
TGTGCCAGCAGCCACGATACCGGGACAGCTAATGAAAAACTGTTTTTT
>TRBV4-1|TRBJ2-2|NA|NA
CASSQGRDTGELFF
TGCGCCAGCAGCCAAGGCAGGGATACCGGGGAGCTGTTTTTT
>TRBV4-1|TRBJ1-5|NA|NA
CASSQEVTQLNQPQHF
TGCGCCAGCAGCCAAGAAGTTACACAGTTAAATCAGCCCCAGCATTTT
>TRBV6-5|TRBJ1-1|NA|NA
CATSGGLNTEAFF
TGTGCCACTTCCGGAGGGCTTAACACTGAAGCTTTCTTT
>TRBV5-4|TRBJ1-5|NA|few
CASSLGGVGDQPQHF
TGTGCCAGCAGCTTGGGGGGGGTAGGAGACCAGCCCCAGCATTTT
>TRBV29-1|TRBJ2-7|NA|NA
CSVEGSSYEQYF
TGCAGCGTTGAAGGCAGCTCCTACGAGCAGTACTTC
>TRBV4-1|TRBJ2-5|NA|NA
CASSQVRVTETQYF
TGCGCCAGCAGCCAAGTGCGCGTTACGGAGACCCAGTACTTC
>TRBV4-1|TRBJ2-5|TRBD1|NA
CASSQPDREEGTQYF
TGCGCCAGCAGCCAACCTGACAGGGAAGAAGGGACCCAGTACTTC
>TRBV30|TRBJ2-3|TRBD1|NA
CAWSTDRGGDTQYF
TGTGCCTGGAGTACGGACAGGGGAGGAGATACGCAGTATTTT
>TRBV6-5|TRBJ2-7|NA|NA
CASSPGTAPYEQYF
TGTGCCAGCAGCCCCGGCACAGCACCCTACGAGCAGTACTTC
>TRBV5-1|TRBJ1-4|NA|NA
CASSLVSARDEKLFF
TGCGCCAGCAGCTTGGTTTCCGCCAGGGATGAAAAACTGTTTTTT
>TRBV6-5|TRBJ2-7|TRBD2|NA
CASSKGQGLGSEQYF
TGTGCCAGCAGTAAAGGACAAGGACTAGGCTCCGAGCAGTACTTC
>TRBV6-5|TRBJ1-5|NA|NA
CASRSQGGGQPQHF
TGTGCCAGCAGATCCCAGGGAGGCGGACAGCCCCAGCATTTT
>TRBV5-1|TRBJ2-7|TRBD2|NA
CASSTGTSGNYEQYF
TGCGCCAGCAGCACAGGGACTAGCGGGAACTACGAGCAGTACTTC
>TRBV10-1|TRBJ2-1|TRBD2|NA
CASSSGLSSYNEQFF
TGCGCCAGTTCTAGCGGCCTGAGCTCCTACAATGAGCAGTTCTTC
>TRBV5-6|TRBJ1-4|NA|NA
CASSLGLSREKLFF
TGTGCCAGCAGCTTGGGACTAAGTCGAGAAAAACTGTTTTTT
>TRBV7-2|TRBJ2-1|NA|NA
CASSLESAIGVYNEQFF
TGTGCCAGCAGCTTAGAATCAGCGATCGGGGTCTACAATGAGCAGTTCTTC
>TRBV4-1|TRBJ2-5|NA|NA
CASSQADTPIETQYF
TGCGCCAGCAGCCAAGCCGACACCCCTATAGAGACCCAGTACTTC
>TRBV6-1|TRBJ2-1|TRBD1|NA
CASSDLGQPSSYNEQFF
TGTGCCAGCAGTGACCTGGGACAGCCCAGCTCCTACAATGAGCAGTTCTTC
>TRBV20-1|TRBJ2-7|TRBD1|NA
CSATTGPEQYF
TGCAGTGCCACGACAGGGCCCGAGCAGTACTTC
>TRBV7-2|TRBJ2-1|TRBD2|few
CASSLWRSSGTNEQFF
TGTGCCAGCAGCTTATGGCGCTCTAGCGGCACCAATGAGCAGTTCTTC
>TRBV19|TRBJ2-7|TRBD1|NA
CASSDRTGPSHEQYF
TGTGCCAGTAGTGATCGGACAGGACCTTCCCACGAGCAGTACTTC
>TRBV9|TRBJ1-2|TRBD1|NA
CASSSRGEITF
TGTGCCAGCAGCTCCAGGGGGGAAATCACCTTC
>TRBV13|TRBJ1-2|TRBD1|NA
CASSWGQGHNGYTF
TGTGCCAGCAGCTGGGGACAGGGGCATAATGGCTACACCTTC
>TRBV19|TRBJ1-5|NA|NA
CASTKSAGKGYQPQHF
TGTGCCAGTACCAAGTCGGCAGGGAAGGGGTATCAGCCCCAGCATTTT
>TRBV28|TRBJ1-1|NA|NA
CASSLSPDGRKAFF
TGTGCCAGCAGTTTATCCCCGGACGGGAGAAAAGCTTTCTTT
>TRBV6-5|TRBJ2-3|NA|NA
CASSYHGRTDTQYF
TGTGCCAGCAGTTACCACGGTCGCACAGATACGCAGTATTTT
>TRBV4-3|TRBJ1-5|NA|NA
CASSQSRETRLPQHF
TGCGCCAGCAGCCAATCCAGGGAAACAAGATTGCCCCAGCATTTT
>TRBV28|TRBJ1-5|TRBD1|NA
CASSRRTGLNSNQPQHF
TGTGCCAGCAGCCGCCGGACAGGACTGAATAGCAATCAGCCCCAGCATTTT
>TRBV7-9|TRBJ1-1|NA|NA
CASSLGAGPNTEAFF
TGTGCCAGCAGCTTAGGCGCAGGGCCGAACACTGAAGCTTTCTTT
>TRBV28|TRBJ2-6|NA|NA
CASSFGSGANVLTF
TGTGCCAGCAGTTTCGGCTCTGGGGCCAACGTCCTGACTTTC
>TRBV5-1|TRBJ2-7|NA|NA
CASSLVDSGSYEQYF
TGCGCCAGCAGCTTAGTAGATAGCGGTTCCTACGAGCAGTACTTC
>TRBV21-1|TRBJ2-5|NA|NA
CASSPPWAKGTMETQYF
NA
>TRBV10-3|TRBJ2-3|NA|NA
CAIRGGGLGPTDTQYF
TGTGCCATCAGGGGAGGCGGGTTAGGACCTACAGATACGCAGTATTTT
>TRBV5-3|TRBJ2-7|NA|once
CARSSHRICGSYEQYF
TGTGCCAGAAGCTCCCACAGGATATGTGGCTCCTACGAGCAGTACTTC
>TRBV18|TRBJ1-5|TRBD1|NA
CASSQSGTATFNQPQHF
TGTGCCAGCTCACAGTCCGGGACAGCGACCTTCAATCAGCCCCAGCATTTT
>TRBV19|TRBJ1-1|NA|once
CASSIAVNTEAFF
TGTGCCAGTAGTATAGCGGTGAACACTGAAGCTTTCTTT
>TRBV27|TRBJ2-7|TRBD2|NA
CASSSGVGGGSYEQYF
TGTGCCAGCAGTTCCGGGGTTGGGGGGGGTTCCTACGAGCAGTACTTC
>TRBV9|TRBJ2-3|NA|NA
CASSVQGDTQYF
TGTGCCAGCAGCGTTCAGGGAGATACGCAGTATTTT
>TRBV28|TRBJ1-2|TRBD1|few
CASSLRGLQGKGYTF
TGTGCCAGCAGTTTAAGGGGGCTACAGGGTAAGGGCTACACCTTC
>TRBV27|TRBJ1-5|NA|NA
CASSLTSHGQPQHF
TGTGCCAGCAGCCTCACATCTCATGGCCAGCCCCAGCATTTT
>TRBV28|TRBJ2-1|TRBD2|NA
CASSRPGTSGPYNEQFF
TGTGCCAGCAGCCGACCCGGGACTAGCGGTCCCTACAATGAGCAGTTCTTC
>TRBV19|TRBJ2-7|TRBD1|NA
CASSVETGNSHEQYF
TGTGCCAGTAGTGTCGAGACAGGGAACTCGCACGAGCAGTACTTC
>TRBV5-1|TRBJ1-6|TRBD1|NA
CASRDRGDNSPLHF
TGCGCCAGCCGGGACAGGGGAGACAACTCACCCCTCCACTTT
>TRBV4-1|TRBJ2-5|NA|NA
CASSQSGSLGETQYF
TGCGCCAGCAGCCAATCAGGGTCGCTAGGGGAGACCCAGTACTTC
>TRBV6-5|TRBJ1-5|NA|NA
CASSYAGDQPQHF
TGTGCCAGCAGTTACGCAGGGGATCAGCCCCAGCATTTT
>TRBV5-1|TRBJ1-4|NA|few
CASSLGGIDEKLFF
TGCGCCAGCAGCTTGGGAGGTATTGATGAAAAACTGTTTTTT
>TRBV4-1|TRBJ1-1|NA|NA
CASSQDLGNPEAFF
TGCGCCAGCAGCCAAGATCTAGGAAACCCTGAAGCTTTCTTT